Listed here are 19 T cell receptor beta chains from one sample, sequenced in a study of shared clonotypes between healthy human individuals. The protocol was immunoSEQ multiplex PCR, while the TCRdb copy is restricted to in-frame clones and leaves out a portion. The repertoire includes 600,000 to 750,000 clones, roughly 87% of them detected once, and about 33% sits in the top ten. The specimen sequenced was memory CD8+ T cells from PBMCs. As to subset: CD45RO+ cells pooled with CCR7-negative TemRA cells. The receptor set was obtained from a man between 18 and 29 years old in good health. Some clones in this sample may be carry-over from other donors' samples.

The chain joins TRBV6-1 to TRBJ1-3; D gene ambiguous. Trimming shortened V by 8 bases and J by 0 bases, and 14 bases separated the two germline ends. This CDR3 is built from 15 residues. Per the germline V gene, CDR1 is MNHNS and CDR2 is SASEGT. CDR3 protein: CASPGPGNSGNTIYF. Written as DNA, the CDR3 is TGTGCCAGCCCAGGCCCCGGGAACTCTGGAAACACCATATATTTT.

The J gene is TRBJ2-2, the V gene TRBV6-6; 7 bases fit TRBD2. V was pared by 3 bases and J by 8 bases, with 6 bases of the junction left unmatched. The CDR3 sequence is 14 residues long. The germline V gene has CDR1 MNHNY and CDR2 SVGAGI (reference sequence). CDR3 in amino acids: CASSYVRGTGELFF. The CDR3 DNA is TGTGCCAGCAGTTATGTGCGGGGGACGGGGGAGCTGTTTTTT.

The V and J genes are TRBV27 and TRBJ2-7; no reliable D call. CDR1 and CDR2 from the germline V gene are MNHEY and SMNVEV (reference sequence). The length of the CDR3 is 15 residues. Trimming shortened V by 6 bases and J by 6 bases, and 21 bases separated the two germline ends. The CDR3: CASSQGPRFHLEQYF. CDR3 nucleotides: TGTGCCAGCAGCCAAGGCCCTAGATTCCACCTCGAGCAGTACTTC.

The V and J genes are TRBV19 and TRBJ2-1; D may match TRBD1 or TRBD2 (5 bases each). Trimming took 5 bases from V and 5 from J, leaving 13 bases between them. This CDR3 has 14 amino acids. Germline values: CDR1 LNHDA, CDR2 SQIVND (reference sequence). The CDR3 nucleotides read TGTGCCAGTAGTCCGCTCCGGGACCACAATGAGCAGTTCTTC. The encoded protein is CASSPLRDHNEQFF.

DNA of the CDR3: TGTGCCAGCAGCAAAAGGAAGGTCCGGGACAGGGCCTACGAGCAGTACTTC. Translating gives CASSKRKVRDRAYEQYF. The genes are TRBV21-1 and TRBJ2-7; the listed D gene, TRBD1, was not tested against the DNA. TRBV21-1 is given as a pseudogene. There are 17 residues in the CDR3.

This chain uses TRBV28 with TRBJ2-2; tentatively, D is TRBD2 (6 bases). The germline V gene has CDR1 MDHEN and CDR2 SYDVKM. CDR3 length: 18 residues. The V end was cut by 2 bases, the J end by 6 bases, with 22 bases between. The CDR3 spells CASSLRRWGTATSGELFF. The CDR3 DNA is TGTGCCAGCAGTTTACGAAGATGGGGGACTGCGACCTCCGGGGAGCTGTTTTTT.

The chain recombines TRBV2 with TRBJ2-1; a possible D gene is TRBD2 (6 bases). The CDR3 spans 15 residues. Germline loops: CDR1 SNHLY, CDR2 FYNNEI. V was trimmed by 6 bases and J by 0 bases, leaving 12 bases between them. The DNA of the CDR3 is TGTGCCAGCAGCCCGGTGGGGGGCTCCTACAATGAGCAGTTCTTC. Translated, it gives CASSPVGGSYNEQFF. The full variable domain, with the rest looked up from reference TRBV2 and TRBJ2-1, is EPEVTQTPSHQVTQMGQEVILRCVPISNHLYFYWYRQILGQKVEFLVSFYNNEISEKSEIFDDQFSVERPDGSNFTLKIRSTKLEDSAMYFCASSPVGGSYNEQFFGPGTRLTVL.

The chain links TRBV27 to TRBJ1-2; 7 bases agree with TRBD1. The junction had 6 bases not matched to a gene; V was cut back by 3 bases and J by 8 bases. Germline CDR1 reads MNHEY; CDR2 reads SMNVEV (reference sequence). This CDR3 region has 13 residues. The CDR3 is CASSFTGAGGYTF. Written as DNA, the CDR3 is TGTGCCAGCAGTTTTACAGGGGCGGGCGGCTACACCTTC.

This chain links TRBV11-2 with TRBJ1-1, with D perhaps matching TRBD1 (5 bases). CDR3 length: 19 residues. V was clipped by 0 bases and J by 3 bases, with 23 bases between them. The germline V gene encodes CDR1 SGHAT and CDR2 FQNNGV. The DNA for the CDR3 is TGTGCCAGCAGCTTAGATAGGGCTCGCAGGGTCACTAGTCACACTGAAGCTTTCTTT. As protein: CASSLDRARRVTSHTEAFF.

V usage is TRBV10-3 and J usage is TRBJ2-7; no clear D gene. The CDR3 loop spans 13 amino acids. The V end lost 0 bases, the J end lost 3 bases, and 6 bases lay between the germline ends. Germline values: CDR1 ENHRY, CDR2 SYGVKD. The CDR3 protein is CAISESVGYEQYF. CDR3 bases: TGTGCCATCAGTGAGTCGGTAGGCTACGAGCAGTACTTC.

A remark on this clone: One junction end does not reproduce the germline sequence, and a read error may be involved. The gene calls are TRBV29-1 and TRBJ2-7, with D perhaps TRBD2 (6 bases). The CDR3 sequence is 13 residues long. Germline CDR1 SQVTM, CDR2 ANQGSEA. CDR3 protein: CGVVGGVRGEQYF. The CDR3 nucleotides are TGCGGCGTTGTGGGCGGGGTAAGGGGCGAGCAGTACTTC.

The chain carries TRBV9 and TRBJ2-1; D call uncertain. Trimming removed 3 bases from V and 8 bases from J, with 12 bases in between. The germline gives CDR1 SGDLS, CDR2 YYNGEE. The CDR3 extends over 13 amino acids. The CDR3 DNA sequence: TGTGCCAGCAGCGGGGGTACGATGCATGAGCAGTTCTTC. It translates to CASSGGTMHEQFF.

As for this clone: Given a much more abundant clone one base away, this may be a read error. V gene TRBV5-1 combines with J gene TRBJ2-1, with TRBD1 as a possible D gene (6 bases). V was pared by 3 bases and J by 2 bases, with 15 bases between. Germline V gene lookup returns CDR1 SGHRS and CDR2 YFSETQ. This CDR3 spans 16 amino acids. The CDR3 DNA follows: TGCGCCAGCAGCTCGGGACATTCGAGCCCCTACAATGAGCAGTTCTTC. Protein product: CASSSGHSSPYNEQFF.

The genes are TRBV9 and TRBJ1-2; D ambiguous. This CDR3 region has 14 residues. Germline lookup yields CDR1 SGDLS and CDR2 YYNGEE. Trimming took off 3 bases at V and 4 bases at J, with 13 bases between the two ends. CDR3 nucleotide sequence: TGTGCCAGCAGCGCTCGGGAGAAGGCCTATGGCTACACCTTC. This sequence encodes CASSAREKAYGYTF.

The chain links TRBV27 to TRBJ2-2, with a tentative D call TRBD2 (5 bases). The CDR3 spans 13 residues. From germline, CDR1 is MNHEY and CDR2 SMNVEV (reference sequence). Trimming stripped 4 bases from V and 6 bases from J, with 9 bases between. The CDR3 DNA is TGTGCCAGCAGTTCGAGGGTTGCCGGGGAGCTGTTTTTT. It is translated as CASSSRVAGELFF.

The rearrangement uses TRBV9 and TRBJ2-6; tentative D call: TRBD1 (6 bases). The germline V and J ends were trimmed by 3 bases and 1 base, with 14 bases remaining between them. The CDR3 spans 17 residues. Germline CDR1 is SGDLS and CDR2 is YYNGEE. Here the CDR3 DNA reads TGTGCCAGCAGCGGGCCACAGGGTCGGTCTGGGGCCAACGTCCTGACTTTC. This translates into CASSGPQGRSGANVLTF.

The chain uses TRBV10-2 and TRBJ2-7; possible D gene TRBD2, 5 bases. Deletions cut 7 bases from V and 0 bases from J, with 19 bases between. This CDR3 has 16 residues. Germline CDR1 and CDR2: WSHSY and SAAADI. CDR3 amino acids: CASTPLSEAPSYEQYF. The CDR3 bases are TGCGCCAGCACCCCCCTATCGGAGGCCCCCTCCTACGAGCAGTACTTC.

V gene TRBV14 combines with J gene TRBJ2-5; 9 positions agree with TRBD1. V lost 2 bases and J lost 3; bases outside the gene matches: 7. The CDR3 runs 16 residues. The germline gives CDR1 SGHDN, CDR2 FVKESK. The CDR3, as DNA: TGTGCCAGCAGCCAAAGGGGACAGGGAGGCGAAGAGACCCAGTACTTC. Protein product: CASSQRGQGGEETQYF.

The chain employs TRBV9 and TRBJ1-1; perhaps TRBD1 as D (5 bases). The CDR3 loop spans 14 amino acids. Trimming shortened V by 6 bases and J by 1 base, and 13 bases separated the two germline ends. Looked up from germline, CDR1 is SGDLS and CDR2 is YYNGEE. This CDR3 is CASTRGAQNTEAFF. The CDR3 DNA follows: TGTGCCAGCACAAGAGGGGCACAGAACACTGAAGCTTTCTTT.